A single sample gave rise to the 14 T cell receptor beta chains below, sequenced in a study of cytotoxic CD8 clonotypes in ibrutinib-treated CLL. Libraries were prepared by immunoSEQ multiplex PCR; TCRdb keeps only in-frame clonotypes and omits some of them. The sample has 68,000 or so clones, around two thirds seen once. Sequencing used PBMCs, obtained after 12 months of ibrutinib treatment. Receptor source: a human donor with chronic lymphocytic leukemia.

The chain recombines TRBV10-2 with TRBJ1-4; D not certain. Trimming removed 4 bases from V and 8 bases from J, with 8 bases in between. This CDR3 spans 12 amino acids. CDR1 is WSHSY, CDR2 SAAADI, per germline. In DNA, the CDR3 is TGCGCCAGCAGTGGTGCTCTCGAAAAACTGTTTTTT. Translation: CASSGALEKLFF.

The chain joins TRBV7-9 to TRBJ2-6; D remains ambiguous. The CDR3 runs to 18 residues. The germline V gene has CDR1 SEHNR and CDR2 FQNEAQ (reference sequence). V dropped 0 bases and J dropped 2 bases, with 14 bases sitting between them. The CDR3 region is CASSLAANPGPGANVLTF. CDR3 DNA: TGTGCCAGCAGCTTAGCTGCCAATCCCGGCCCTGGGGCCAACGTCCTGACTTTC.

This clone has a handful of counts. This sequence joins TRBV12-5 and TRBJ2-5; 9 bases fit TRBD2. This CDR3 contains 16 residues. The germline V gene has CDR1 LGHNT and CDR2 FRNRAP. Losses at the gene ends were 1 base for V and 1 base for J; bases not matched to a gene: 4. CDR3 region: CASGLGLAGSQETQYF. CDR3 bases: TGTGCTAGTGGTTTGGGGCTAGCGGGGTCCCAAGAGACCCAGTACTTC.

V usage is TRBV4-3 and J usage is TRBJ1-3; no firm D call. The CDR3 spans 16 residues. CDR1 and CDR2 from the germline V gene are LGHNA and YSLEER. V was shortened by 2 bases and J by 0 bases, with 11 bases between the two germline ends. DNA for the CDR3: TGCGCCAGCAGCCAATCCACGAAGAGCTCTGGAAACACCATATATTTT. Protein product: CASSQSTKSSGNTIYF.

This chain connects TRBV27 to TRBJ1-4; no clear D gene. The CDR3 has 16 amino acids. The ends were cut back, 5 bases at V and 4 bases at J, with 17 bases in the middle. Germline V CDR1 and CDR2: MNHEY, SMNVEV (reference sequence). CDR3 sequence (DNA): TGTGCCAGCAGTGCGGACTCGGGAGTCTATAATGAAAAACTGTTTTTT. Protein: CASSADSGVYNEKLFF.

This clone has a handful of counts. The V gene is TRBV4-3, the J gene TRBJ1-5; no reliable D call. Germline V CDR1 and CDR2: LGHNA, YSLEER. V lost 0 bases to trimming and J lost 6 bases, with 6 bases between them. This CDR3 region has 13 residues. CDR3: CASSQDVGQPQHF. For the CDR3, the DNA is TGCGCCAGCAGCCAAGATGTCGGTCAGCCCCAGCATTTT.

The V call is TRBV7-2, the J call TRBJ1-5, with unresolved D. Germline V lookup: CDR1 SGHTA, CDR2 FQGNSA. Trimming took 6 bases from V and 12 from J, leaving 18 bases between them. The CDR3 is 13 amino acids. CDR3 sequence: CASSIGYGGLQHF. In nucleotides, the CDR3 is TGTGCCAGCAGTATAGGGTACGGCGGGCTCCAGCATTTT.

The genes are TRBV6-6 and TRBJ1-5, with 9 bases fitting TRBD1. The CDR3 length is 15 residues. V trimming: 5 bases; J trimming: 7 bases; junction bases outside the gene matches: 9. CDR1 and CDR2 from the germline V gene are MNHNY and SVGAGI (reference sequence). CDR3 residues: CASSLTGGEGQPQHF. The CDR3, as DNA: TGTGCCAGCAGTCTGACAGGGGGTGAGGGGCAGCCCCAGCATTTT.

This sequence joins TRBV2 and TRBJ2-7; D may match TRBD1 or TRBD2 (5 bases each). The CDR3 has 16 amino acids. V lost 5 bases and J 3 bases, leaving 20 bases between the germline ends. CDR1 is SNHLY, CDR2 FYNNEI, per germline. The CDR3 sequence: CASSPRDPQRDYEQYF. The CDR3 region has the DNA TGTGCCAGCAGTCCCCGGGACCCCCAAAGGGACTACGAGCAGTACTTC.

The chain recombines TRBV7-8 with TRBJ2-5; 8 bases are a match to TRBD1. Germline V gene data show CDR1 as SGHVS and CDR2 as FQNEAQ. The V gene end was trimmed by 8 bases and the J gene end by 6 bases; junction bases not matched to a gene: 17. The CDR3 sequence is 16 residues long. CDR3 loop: CASRSGRTGSAQTQYF. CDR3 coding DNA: TGTGCCAGCCGGAGCGGGCGGACAGGGAGTGCGCAGACCCAGTACTTC.

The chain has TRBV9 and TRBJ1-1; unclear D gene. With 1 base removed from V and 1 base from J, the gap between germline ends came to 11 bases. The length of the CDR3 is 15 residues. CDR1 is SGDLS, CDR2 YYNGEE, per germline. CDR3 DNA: TGTGCCAGCAGCGTACTACCTTCCAAGAACACTGAAGCTTTCTTT. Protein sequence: CASSVLPSKNTEAFF.

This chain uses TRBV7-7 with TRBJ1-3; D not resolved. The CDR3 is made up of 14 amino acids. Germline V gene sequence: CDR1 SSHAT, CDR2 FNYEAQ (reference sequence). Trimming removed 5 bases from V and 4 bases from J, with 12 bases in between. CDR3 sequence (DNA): TGTGCCAGCAGCCCAACAGCGGGCGGAAACACCATATATTTT. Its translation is CASSPTAGGNTIYF.

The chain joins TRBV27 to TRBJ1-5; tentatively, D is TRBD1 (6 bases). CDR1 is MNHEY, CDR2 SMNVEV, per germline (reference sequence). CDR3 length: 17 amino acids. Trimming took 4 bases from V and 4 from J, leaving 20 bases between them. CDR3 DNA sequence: TGTGCCAGCAGTTCAAAAAGAGGACAGCCCGTTAATCAGCCCCAGCATTTT. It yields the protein CASSSKRGQPVNQPQHF.

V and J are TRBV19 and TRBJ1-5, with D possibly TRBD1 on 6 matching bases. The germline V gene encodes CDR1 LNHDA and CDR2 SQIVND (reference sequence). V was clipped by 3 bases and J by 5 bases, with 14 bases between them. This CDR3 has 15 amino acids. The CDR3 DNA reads TGTGCCAGTAGTATGACACAGGGATGGGATCAGCCCCAGCATTTT. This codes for CASSMTQGWDQPQHF.